This T cell receptor (beta chain) is drawn from a study of graft-versus-host responses after intestinal transplantation. Study-level findings and limits: The recipient marrow held GvH clones, and some of them showed up first in ileum or blood.

Details on this clone: As yet, its antigen is unknown. Other DNA sequences in the same sample also yield this CDR3.

Data came from immunoSEQ multiplex PCR; TCRdb stores just in-frame clones and leaves some out. This sample has tens of thousands of clones, with about 87% found just once. The CDR3 extends over 14 amino acids. Per germline, CDR1 SGHRS and CDR2 YFSETQ. Trimming took 5 bases from V and 2 from J, leaving 10 bases between them. The receptor was derived from a human donor who was the organ donor for an intestinal transplant. Sequencing used unstimulated CD4+ T cells sorted from spleen or lymph node cells, obtained before transplant. The chain combines TRBV5-1 with TRBJ1-4; perhaps TRBD1 as D (6 bases). This CDR3 is CASSSDSTNEKLFF. The CDR3, as DNA: TGCGCCAGCAGTTCGGACAGTACTAATGAAAAACTGTTTTTT.